Sequencing of this TCR beta chain was carried out in a study of shared clonotypes between healthy human individuals. In the study overall: Researchers drew samples from a couple of women and a few men aged 18 to 49.

The study enrolled healthy HIV-negative adults without recent acute infections or vaccinations as donors. In the original analysis: ImmunoSEQ only sent back junction sequences with no quality scores, so filtering was done differently. Some clones are missing from TCRdb's copy, which holds only in-frame ones; the method was immunoSEQ multiplex PCR. V, J and clone size were drawn from that table, and D and trimming were deduced from the DNA. This table holds more than 450,000 clones, more than 65% found once. CDR3 size: 15 residues. The germline CDR1 and CDR2 sequences are SGDLS and YYNGEE. Deletions cut 0 bases from V and 9 bases from J, with 16 bases between.

The clonotype was recovered from a woman in her 40s in good health. Some clones in this sample may be carry-over from other donors' samples. The chain recombines TRBV9 with TRBJ2-1; D possibly uses TRBD1 or TRBD2 (5 bases each). Sample: PBMCs. The CDR3 coding sequence is TGTGCCAGCAGCGTAGATCCCCAAACTGGGGGTGAGCAGTTCTTC. Translating gives CASSVDPQTGGEQFF.